The 29 T cell receptor beta chains presented below share a single source sample, sequenced in a study of CD8 T cells in Susac syndrome. RNA, at about 0.45 to 1 ug, was reverse transcribed with random hexamers. TCRdb independently ran MiXCR on the immunoSEQ multiplex PCR reads; one entry per CDR3 protein. The sample contains some 96,000 distinct CDR3 sequences, about 95% of which appear only once. The sequenced sample consisted of CD8+ T cells from PBMCs. The receptors shown here come from a human donor with Susac syndrome.

Here the CDR3 reads CASSLRDGTDEQYF. The DNA of the CDR3 is TGTGCCAGCAGCCTCCGGGATGGGACGGACGAGCAGTACTTC. V is TRBV6-6 and J is TRBJ2-7; the D gene could be TRBD1 or TRBD2 (5 bases each). The CDR3 has 14 amino acids. Trimming took 6 bases from V and 5 from J, leaving 17 bases between them. Per germline, CDR1 MNHNY and CDR2 SVGAGI (reference sequence).

The chain uses TRBV9 and TRBJ1-1; D gene ambiguous. Germline V gene sequence: CDR1 SGDLS, CDR2 YYNGEE. This CDR3 has 12 amino acids. Trimming took 0 bases from V and 4 from J, leaving 4 bases between them. The CDR3 bases are TGTGCCAGCAGCGTAGAGGGCACTGAAGCTTTCTTT. Amino acids: CASSVEGTEAFF.

The rearrangement links TRBV12-3 or TRBV12-4 to TRBJ2-5; 7 nucleotides agree with TRBD1. The CDR3 runs 14 residues. V shed 6 bases and J 5 bases; nucleotides not matched to a gene: 9. CDR3 bases: TGTGCCAGCAGCCCGAACAGGGGCGGTGAGACCCAGTACTTC. Translation gives CASSPNRGGETQYF.

The genes are TRBV4-2 and TRBJ1-4; D is uncertain. The germline V gene has CDR1 LGHNA and CDR2 YNFKEQ. Trimming took 0 bases from V and 10 from J, leaving 12 bases between them. CDR3 length: 14 amino acids. CDR3 DNA sequence: TGTGCCAGCAGCCAAGATGGCTCCAGTGGAAAACTGTTTTTT. Translating gives CASSQDGSSGKLFF.

The rearrangement uses TRBV7-9 and TRBJ1-2; D not resolved. Germline V gives CDR1 SEHNR, CDR2 FQNEAQ (reference sequence). Trimming pared 7 bases from V and 8 bases from J, leaving 11 bases between. The CDR3 length is 11 residues. DNA for the CDR3: TGTGCCAGCACCCTCGGGGAGGGCTACACCTTC. It codes for CASTLGEGYTF.

V is TRBV28 and J is TRBJ2-3; D is possibly TRBD2 (5 bases). CDR3 length: 12 amino acids. Germline assignment: CDR1 MDHEN and CDR2 SYDVKM. V shed 6 bases and J shed 12 bases, with 16 bases lying between them. The CDR3 here is CASSPDSAFQYF. The CDR3 DNA reads TGTGCCAGCAGCCCGGACTCCGCATTTCAGTATTTT.

The genes are TRBV3-1 and TRBJ2-1, with no clear D. The CDR3 consists of 12 residues. The V gene's germline CDR1 is LGHDT and CDR2 YNNKEL (reference sequence). V was shortened by 6 bases and J by 12 bases, with 15 bases between the two germline ends. This CDR3 is CASRARHTGQFF. In DNA form, the CDR3 reads TGTGCCAGCAGGGCGCGCCACACGGGGCAGTTCTTC.

The V call is TRBV12-3 or TRBV12-4, the J call TRBJ1-5; D is unclear. The germline V and J ends were trimmed by 1 base and 3 bases, with 7 bases remaining between them. The CDR3 spans 14 residues. CDR3 sequence: CASSLGQFNQPQHF. In DNA, the CDR3 is TGTGCCAGCAGTTTAGGGCAGTTCAATCAGCCCCAGCATTTT.

The chain links TRBV29-1 to TRBJ1-1; D is uncertain. Trimming stripped 3 bases from V and 5 bases from J, with 13 bases between. The V gene's germline CDR1 is SQVTM and CDR2 ANQGSEA. CDR3 size: 13 residues. The CDR3 protein is CSVEEGRVTEAFF. The CDR3 nucleotides read TGCAGCGTTGAGGAGGGTAGAGTGACTGAAGCTTTCTTT.

This chain links TRBV7-9 with TRBJ2-5; D not certain. The germline V gene has CDR1 SEHNR and CDR2 FQNEAQ (reference sequence). Trimming removed 0 bases from V and 4 bases from J, with 6 bases in between. The CDR3 extends over 13 amino acids. CDR3 nucleotide sequence: TGTGCCAGCAGCTTAGCGTATCGAGAGACCCAGTACTTC. This gives the protein CASSLAYRETQYF.

The chain links TRBV19 to TRBJ2-6, with 8 positions matching TRBD1. V was clipped by 5 bases and J by 0 bases; unmatched bases: 3. This CDR3 comprises 16 residues. Germline V CDR1 and CDR2: LNHDA, SQIVND (reference sequence). Here the CDR3 reads CASSGTGLSGANVLTF. CDR3 nucleotides: TGTGCCAGTAGTGGGACAGGACTCTCTGGGGCCAACGTCCTGACTTTC.

The chain joins TRBV20-1 to TRBJ2-5; tentatively, D is TRBD2 (7 bases). CDR3 length: 14 residues. Germline V gene sequence: CDR1 DFQATT, CDR2 SNEGSKA (reference sequence). Trimming cost V 2 bases and J 1 base, with 11 bases left between them. This chain's CDR3 is CSARRGGAQETQYF. CDR3 DNA: TGCAGTGCTAGAAGGGGGGGGGCCCAAGAGACCCAGTACTTC.

The chain employs TRBV20-1 and TRBJ1-2; 7 bases map to TRBD1. V trimming: 3 bases; J trimming: 4 bases; junction bases outside the gene matches: 8. The CDR3 sequence is 14 residues long. Germline assignment: CDR1 DFQATT and CDR2 SNEGSKA (reference sequence). The CDR3 reads CSAREKGQPYGYTF. The CDR3 nucleotides are TGCAGTGCTAGGGAAAAGGGACAGCCCTATGGCTACACCTTC.

The chain links TRBV14 to TRBJ2-1; D is ambiguous. V was pared by 2 bases and J by 4 bases, with 12 bases between. Germline values: CDR1 SGHDN, CDR2 FVKESK. The CDR3 loop spans 15 amino acids. The CDR3 region is CASSQPGTVYNEQFF. CDR3 DNA: TGTGCCAGCAGCCAACCCGGCACAGTGTACAATGAGCAGTTCTTC.

J is TRBJ2-2 and V is TRBV29-1; a weak D match, TRBD2 (6 bases). V lost 6 bases and J lost 0, with 11 bases in between. The CDR3 totals 14 residues. CDR1 SQVTM and CDR2 ANQGSEA come from the germline V gene. The CDR3 DNA follows: TGCAGCGTGGAGACTAGGACGAACACCGGGGAGCTGTTTTTT. Translation: CSVETRTNTGELFF.

The chain joins TRBV20-1 to TRBJ1-5; D call uncertain. The CDR3 is 14 residues long. Germline V lookup: CDR1 DFQATT, CDR2 SNEGSKA (reference sequence). V was cut by 1 base and J by 0 bases, with 7 bases left in between. DNA for the CDR3: TGCAGTGCTAGAGCACACAATAGCAATCAGCCCCAGCATTTT. Its translation: CSARAHNSNQPQHF.

J is TRBJ2-7 and V is TRBV20-1, with a weak D call TRBD1 (5 bases). The CDR3 runs 14 residues. CDR1 is DFQATT, CDR2 SNEGSKA, per germline (reference sequence). V was trimmed by 0 bases and J by 3 bases, leaving 12 bases between them. The CDR3 bases are TGCAGTGCTAGAGATCGGAACAGGCTCTACGAGCAGTACTTC. Protein sequence: CSARDRNRLYEQYF.

The V gene is TRBV5-1, the J gene TRBJ2-7, with D perhaps matching TRBD1 or TRBD2 (5 bases each). Germline V lookup: CDR1 SGHRS, CDR2 YFSETQ. CDR3 length equals 15 residues. Trimming cost V 4 bases and J 7 bases, with 21 bases left between them. The CDR3 spells CASSPEGRTSGEQYF. In DNA, the CDR3 is TGCGCCAGCAGCCCCGAGGGGCGAACGTCGGGGGAGCAGTACTTC.

The chain uses TRBV10-3 and TRBJ1-2, with TRBD1 identical over 9 bases. CDR1 and CDR2 (germline): ENHRY, SYGVKD. CDR3 size: 14 residues. With V trimmed by 2 bases and J by 2 bases, 0 bases remained unmatched. This CDR3 is CAISEDRGNYGYTF. CDR3 nucleotides: TGTGCCATCAGTGAGGACAGGGGGAACTATGGCTACACCTTC.

The V and J genes are TRBV4-1 and TRBJ1-4, with 7 bases identical to TRBD1. The CDR3 has 14 amino acids. The V segment lost 0 bases and the J segment 7 bases; nucleotides outside the gene matches: 2. Germline V gene sequence: CDR1 MGHRA, CDR2 YSYEKL. This CDR3 is CASSQDRQGEKLFF. Here the CDR3 DNA reads TGCGCCAGCAGCCAAGATCGACAGGGTGAAAAACTGTTTTTT.

The chain links TRBV20-1 to TRBJ2-5; maybe TRBD2 (6 bases). V lost 2 bases to trimming and J lost 4 bases, with 11 bases between them. Germline CDR1 reads DFQATT; CDR2 reads SNEGSKA (reference sequence). The length of the CDR3 is 13 residues. The CDR3 is CSARTGVGETQYF. The CDR3, as DNA: TGCAGTGCTAGAACGGGAGTGGGAGAGACCCAGTACTTC.

This clonotype showed up just once. This chain links TRBV7-9 with TRBJ2-1; 10 positions agree with TRBD1. This CDR3 spans 14 amino acids. With 4 bases clipped from V and 9 bases from J, the junction kept 6 bases outside the gene matches. CDR1 and CDR2 (germline): SEHNR, FQNEAQ (reference sequence). The CDR3 DNA is TGTGCCAGCAGCTCGGGACAGGGGTTCTTTGAGCAGTTCTTC. The encoded protein is CASSSGQGFFEQFF.

V is TRBV20-1 and J is TRBJ1-5, with TRBD1 as a possible D gene (5 bases). The CDR3 loop spans 13 amino acids. Trimming took off 3 bases at V and 6 bases at J, with 12 bases between the two ends. Germline-derived CDR1 and CDR2 are DFQATT and SNEGSKA (reference sequence). The CDR3 loop reads CSARGSGLQPQHF. The CDR3 DNA sequence: TGCAGTGCTAGGGGGTCAGGGCTTCAGCCCCAGCATTTT.

This chain links TRBV20-1 with TRBJ2-5; TRBD2 matches at 10 bases. The CDR3 runs to 15 residues. V gave up 5 bases and J gave up 2 bases; unmatched junction bases: 8. In germline, CDR1 is DFQATT, CDR2 SNEGSKA (reference sequence). CDR3 nucleotide sequence: TGCAGTGCTGGGGGGACTAGCGAAGGGCAAGAGACCCAGTACTTC. Amino acids: CSAGGTSEGQETQYF.

This chain uses TRBV27 with TRBJ1-1; D uncertain. V was clipped by 3 bases and J by 4 bases, with 15 bases between them. The CDR3 covers 15 residues. Germline V gives CDR1 MNHEY, CDR2 SMNVEV (reference sequence). The CDR3 sequence: CASSFLSIEGTEAFF. DNA for the CDR3: TGTGCCAGCAGTTTTCTATCGATCGAGGGCACTGAAGCTTTCTTT.

This rearrangement joins TRBV29-1 to TRBJ2-3; 7 nucleotides align to TRBD2. CDR1 and CDR2 (germline): SQVTM, ANQGSEA. CDR3 size: 14 residues. Unmatched junction bases numbered 8, after V lost 6 bases and J lost 2 bases. The CDR3: CSVGTGGTTDTQYF. The CDR3 nucleotides read TGCAGCGTCGGGACCGGGGGGACCACAGATACGCAGTATTTT.

The chain is built from TRBV20-1 and TRBJ2-1, with 8 bases fitting TRBD1. CDR1 is DFQATT and CDR2 is SNEGSKA in the germline V gene (reference sequence). V was pared by 4 bases and J by 8 bases, with 16 bases of the junction left unmatched. This CDR3 spans 16 amino acids. The CDR3 protein is CSATSAQGDNNHEQFF. The CDR3, as DNA: TGCAGTGCTACCTCGGCACAGGGGGATAATAATCATGAGCAGTTCTTC.

V is TRBV4-2 and J is TRBJ1-2; D is uncertain. The CDR3 runs 12 residues. CDR1 and CDR2 from the germline V gene are LGHNA and YNFKEQ. V was cut by 0 bases and J by 8 bases, with 7 bases left in between. The CDR3 DNA is TGTGCCAGCAGCCAAGATCAACGGGGCTACACCTTC. Amino acid sequence: CASSQDQRGYTF.

The rearrangement joins TRBV12-3 or TRBV12-4 to TRBJ1-2; no reliable D call. Trimming took 5 bases from V and 6 from J, leaving 10 bases between them. The CDR3 loop spans 12 amino acids. The CDR3 region has the DNA TGTGCCAGCAGTCGGCGGGGAAATGGCTACACCTTC. Translating it yields CASSRRGNGYTF.